These T cell receptor beta chains were read from a single sample in a study of regulatory T cells in long-lasting Graves disease. A single record per CDR3 protein comes from TCRdb applying MiXCR to the multiplex PCR reads. The repertoire holds about 400,000 distinct CDR3 sequences, with around 21% as singletons. Sequenced material: peripheral blood mononuclear cells (PBMCs), taken when the disease was refractory, from a patient treated with antithyroid drugs. The receptors stem from a female donor with Graves disease. Both conserved end residues are part of each CDR3.

v_call	j_call	cdr3_aa
TRBV19	TRBJ2-2	CASSITGTRTGELFF
TRBV20-1	TRBJ2-5	CSARPRAGFQETQYF
TRBV19	TRBJ1-6	CASSTDSVDSPLHF
TRBV28	TRBJ2-5	CASSLSTRTSDQETQYF
TRBV28	TRBJ1-5	CASSLSLGTGYSNQPQHF
TRBV28	TRBJ1-4	CASRSKALANEKLFF
TRBV14	TRBJ1-2	CASSLPGLGYTF
TRBV5-8	TRBJ1-1	CASSFNRVGTEAFF
TRBV3-1	TRBJ1-4	CASSLVTGTGTTNEKLFF
TRBV30	TRBJ1-2	CAWTKTGASYGYTF
TRBV27	TRBJ2-7	CASSSREEGTSYEQYF
TRBV2	TRBJ1-6	CASSVGQLYSPLHF
TRBV18	TRBJ1-5	CASSRGAGNQPQHF
TRBV6-2/TRBV6-3	TRBJ2-2	CASSSRTGPSTGELFF
TRBV7-2	TRBJ1-3	CASSLGTGAPSGNTIYF
TRBV27	TRBJ2-7	CASSLRWAAVLEQYF
TRBV11-2	TRBJ2-7	CASSSYSGNTGEQYF
TRBV11-2	TRBJ2-5	CASSFAGSRETQYF
TRBV6-5	TRBJ1-6	CASSYLQANNSPLHF
TRBV7-2	TRBJ2-7	CASSPGLQGTYEQYF
TRBV20-1	TRBJ2-3	CSATAGTDTQYF
TRBV12-3/TRBV12-4	TRBJ1-2	CASSLQQGANYGYTF
TRBV7-6	TRBJ2-6	CASSPLDGAGANVLTF
TRBV2	TRBJ2-7	CASSDETWSYEQYF
TRBV7-3	TRBJ1-2	CASSLTAGAGYTF
TRBV19	TRBJ2-2	CASRTSNTGELFF
TRBV12-3/TRBV12-4	TRBJ1-1	CASGGRGPTEAFF
TRBV28	TRBJ2-3	CASRLEAEPRSF
TRBV6-9	TRBJ1-1	CASSYQGAYTEAFF
TRBV19	TRBJ1-1	CASSIDGGGGTEAFF
TRBV10-3	TRBJ2-7	CAISDPGQASSYEQYF
TRBV7-2	TRBJ2-5	CASSPSRTERTQYF
TRBV19	TRBJ1-5	CASSYDGEWNQPQHF
TRBV7-8	TRBJ2-2	CASSFYRPGDTGELFF
TRBV7-3	TRBJ2-1	CASSLDGSYNEQFF
TRBV6-1	TRBJ1-2	CASSEFQGFYGYTF
TRBV5-1	TRBJ2-6	CASSPPVANSGANVLTF
TRBV20-1	TRBJ2-5	CSARATLLAGWETQYF
TRBV15	TRBJ2-7	CATSRDFRDSYEQYF
TRBV28	TRBJ2-7	CASSQRQGEGEQYF
TRBV5-1	TRBJ2-7	CASSLVAGTSEQYF
TRBV5-1	TRBJ1-1	CASSRTGGSMNTEAFF
TRBV28	TRBJ2-6	CASRPRMAGANVLTF
TRBV24-1	TRBJ2-1	CATRDNFFNEQFF
TRBV28	TRBJ1-3	CASSFQGTGGNTIYF
TRBV10-2	TRBJ2-5	CASSPQAGAGEKTQYF
TRBV24-1	TRBJ2-3	CATSDPGTDTQYF
TRBV6-1	TRBJ1-1	CASSNDGGTEAFF
TRBV20-1	TRBJ2-7	CSASGDYPYEQYF
TRBV12-3/TRBV12-4	TRBJ1-4	CASSFSGSLAPNEKLFF
TRBV30	TRBJ2-7	CAWSVGALGEQYF
TRBV3-1	TRBJ2-1	CASSRTNEQFF
TRBV12-5	TRBJ2-7	CASGLVSPPATYSYEQYF
TRBV19	TRBJ1-2	CASSIESRGPYGYTF
TRBV30	TRBJ1-3	CASGPLAGNTIYF
TRBV2	TRBJ2-5	CASSVAGGTETQYF
TRBV11-3	TRBJ2-3	CASSYPTGMQYF
TRBV7-2	TRBJ1-6	CASSQQSSPLHF
TRBV19	TRBJ2-7	CASSPLGGSPEQYF